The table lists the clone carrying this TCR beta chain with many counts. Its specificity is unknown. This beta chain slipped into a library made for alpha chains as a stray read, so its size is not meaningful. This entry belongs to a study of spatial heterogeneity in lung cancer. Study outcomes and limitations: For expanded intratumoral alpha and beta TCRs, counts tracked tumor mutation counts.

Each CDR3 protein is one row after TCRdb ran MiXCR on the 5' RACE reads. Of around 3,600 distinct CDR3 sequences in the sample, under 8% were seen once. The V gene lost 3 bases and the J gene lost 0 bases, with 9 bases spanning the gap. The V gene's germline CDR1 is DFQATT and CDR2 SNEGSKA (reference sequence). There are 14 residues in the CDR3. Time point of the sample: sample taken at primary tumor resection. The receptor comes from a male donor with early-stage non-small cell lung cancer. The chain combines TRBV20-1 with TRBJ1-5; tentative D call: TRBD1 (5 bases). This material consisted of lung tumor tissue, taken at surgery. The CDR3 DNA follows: TGCAGTGCTAGCCAGGGTTATAGCAATCAGCCCCAGCATTTT. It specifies CSASQGYSNQPQHF.